Below, 23 T cell receptor beta chains from the same sample are listed, as sequenced in a study of blood T cells in healthy people across ages. A J-beta primer mix and a sample-barcoded 5' primer were used in a second PCR of about 6 to 12 cycles. Via MiXCR, TCRdb re-called the 5' RACE reads, giving one row per CDR3 protein. The repertoire holds about 1.5 million distinct CDR3 sequences, with 42% as singletons. What was sequenced was blood. Receptor source: a woman aged 18-29 years in good health.

This clonotype was recorded a few times. The chain is built from TRBV27 and TRBJ1-5; TRBD1 is a possible D gene (5 bases). Germline V gene sequence: CDR1 MNHEY, CDR2 SMNVEV (reference sequence). The CDR3 spans 14 residues. The V gene lost 0 bases and the J gene lost 7 bases, with 10 bases spanning the gap. The CDR3 nucleotides are TGTGCCAGCAGTTTATCCCAGAGGGGACAGCCCCAGCATTTT. It yields the protein CASSLSQRGQPQHF.

The chain couples TRBV9 to TRBJ2-3; the match to TRBD2 covers 10 bases. The CDR3 contains 15 residues. Germline trimming cut 7 bases from V and 2 bases from J; bases unmatched to any gene: 7. Germline CDR1 and CDR2: SGDLS and YYNGEE. The CDR3 DNA follows: TGTGCCAGCGGCCAGCGGGGGGGCCTCACAGATACGCAGTATTTT. It yields the protein CASGQRGGLTDTQYF.

The CDR3 spells CASSRSGRAGNEQFF. In nucleotides, the CDR3 is TGTGCCAGCAGCCGTAGCGGGAGGGCCGGGAATGAGCAGTTCTTC. The V call is TRBV7-2, the J call TRBJ2-1; 11 bases line up with TRBD2. The germline gives CDR1 SGHTA, CDR2 FQGNSA. The CDR3 has 15 residues. J lost 7 bases, V lost 5 bases, and 7 bases had no gene match.

J is TRBJ2-1 and V is TRBV6-2 or TRBV6-3; D is possibly TRBD1 or TRBD2 (6 bases each). From germline, CDR1 is MNHEY and CDR2 SVGEGT. This CDR3 contains 15 residues. V was pared by 7 bases and J by 9 bases, with 22 bases between. CDR3 nucleotide sequence: TGTGCCAGCATGGGGGGCGGAGCAATGCCCTTTGAGCAGTTCTTC. The encoded protein is CASMGGGAMPFEQFF.

This clonotype was recorded only once. V usage is TRBV6-5 and J usage is TRBJ2-3; D call uncertain. The length of the CDR3 is 15 residues. Germline V gene data show CDR1 as MNHEY and CDR2 as SVGAGI. V was shortened by 0 bases and J by 3 bases, with 10 bases between the two germline ends. The DNA of the CDR3 is TGTGCCAGCAGTTACTCGGGCCGGAAAACAGATACGCAGTATTTT. Translation: CASSYSGRKTDTQYF.

This clonotype was observed many times. V and J are TRBV12-3 or TRBV12-4 and TRBJ1-2, with 12 bases matching TRBD1. The CDR3 spans 14 residues. The ends lost 3 bases at V and 7 bases at J; junction bases unmatched: 3. The DNA for the CDR3 is TGTGCCAGCAGTTTGGGACAGGGGGCCGCTGGCTACACCTTC. Protein product: CASSLGQGAAGYTF.

In this sample, this clonotype turned up many times. V and J are TRBV29-1 and TRBJ2-1, with TRBD2 matching 14 bases. Losses at the gene ends were 7 bases for V and 2 bases for J; bases not matched to a gene: 7. Germline V CDR1 and CDR2: SQVTM, ANQGSEA. The CDR3 sequence is 16 residues long. The CDR3 region has the DNA TGCAGCGCCACCGGACTAGCGGGAGGAACCTACAATGAGCAGTTCTTC. Protein product: CSATGLAGGTYNEQFF.

The rearrangement links TRBV27 to TRBJ2-1, with D possibly TRBD2 on 5 matching bases. The end of the DNA aligns better with TRBJ2-7, so the J call may be wrong. The CDR3 is 13 amino acids. CDR1 and CDR2 (germline): MNHEY, SMNVEV (reference sequence). This chain's CDR3 is CASSLRLRGEQYF. The CDR3 bases are TGTGCCAGCAGTTTAAGGTTGAGAGGGGAGCAGTACTTC.

The chain combines TRBV7-2 with TRBJ2-1, with D perhaps TRBD1 (5 bases). CDR1 is SGHTA, CDR2 FQGNSA, per germline. CDR3 size: 20 residues. The V end lost 1 base, the J end lost 0 bases, and 22 bases lay between the germline ends. CDR3 residues: CASSLVFFRVVPSSYNEQFF. The CDR3 nucleotides read TGTGCCAGCAGCTTAGTCTTTTTCAGGGTTGTCCCCAGCTCCTACAATGAGCAGTTCTTC.

This chain joins TRBV18 and TRBJ1-1; D uncertain. Trimming pared 6 bases from V and 3 bases from J, leaving 14 bases between. This CDR3 spans 14 amino acids. Germline V CDR1 and CDR2: KGHSH, LQKENI. CDR3 in amino acids: CASSPGISDTEAFF. DNA for the CDR3: TGTGCCAGCTCCCCTGGTATCTCGGACACTGAAGCTTTCTTT.

The chain recombines TRBV20-1 with TRBJ2-1, with 9 bases identical to TRBD2. Germline values: CDR1 DFQATT, CDR2 SNEGSKA (reference sequence). This CDR3 has 14 amino acids. The ends lost 0 bases at V and 15 bases at J; junction bases unmatched: 12. CDR3 protein: CSAREAGGPSSTFF. The CDR3 region has the DNA TGCAGTGCTAGAGAGGCGGGGGGGCCTTCATCAACGTTCTTC.

The V gene is TRBV20-1, the J gene TRBJ2-3; D possibly corresponds to TRBD1 (6 bases). There are 15 residues in the CDR3. V was pared by 0 bases and J by 3 bases, with 13 bases between. Looked up from germline, CDR1 is DFQATT and CDR2 is SNEGSKA (reference sequence). CDR3 region: CSARDLDQGTDTQYF. The CDR3 region has the DNA TGCAGTGCTAGAGATCTGGACCAGGGGACAGATACGCAGTATTTT.

V is TRBV27 and J is TRBJ2-2, with D unresolved. V was pared by 4 bases and J by 0 bases, with 12 bases between. The CDR3 loop spans 16 amino acids. The germline V gene encodes CDR1 MNHEY and CDR2 SMNVEV (reference sequence). CDR3 DNA sequence: TGTGCCAGCAGTTGGTGGCTGGTTCCGAACACCGGGGAGCTGTTTTTT. Protein sequence: CASSWWLVPNTGELFF.

A few counts support this clonotype. Written as DNA, the CDR3 is TGCGCCAGCAGCGCACAGGGCCCGAACACTGAAGCTTTCTTT. It yields the protein CASSAQGPNTEAFF. The gene calls are TRBV5-1 and TRBJ1-1, with a possible D match to TRBD1 (6 bases). The germline gives CDR1 SGHRS, CDR2 YFSETQ. Trimming removed 4 bases from V and 1 base from J, with 11 bases in between. The CDR3 runs to 14 residues.

This clonotype was recorded a few times. The chain links TRBV4-1 to TRBJ2-7; TRBD1 might be the D (6 bases). V was pared by 2 bases and J by 0 bases, with 11 bases between. CDR1 and CDR2 from the germline V gene are MGHRA and YSYEKL. The CDR3 covers 15 residues. In nucleotides, the CDR3 is TGCGCCAGCAGCCAACATTGGGACACCTCCTACGAGCAGTACTTC. It specifies CASSQHWDTSYEQYF.

In regard to this clonotype: One end of the junction varies from germline; a read error may be responsible. The gene calls are TRBV14 and TRBJ1-2; D is undetermined. The germline V gene encodes CDR1 SGHDN and CDR2 FVKESK. The CDR3 loop spans 13 amino acids. As DNA, the CDR3 is TGTGCCTGCAGGTCCACAGAGAACTATGGCTACACCTTC. Amino acids: CACRSTENYGYTF.

This clonotype has more than one count but fewer than ten. The V gene is TRBV3-1, the J gene TRBJ2-4; the D gene is possibly TRBD1 (6 bases). V was trimmed by 3 bases and J by 6 bases, leaving 15 bases between them. Germline V gene sequence: CDR1 LGHDT, CDR2 YNNKEL (reference sequence). This CDR3 comprises 15 residues. The CDR3 DNA is TGTGCCAGCAGCCATGGGGGCACGGACCCAAACATTCAGTACTTC. It is translated as CASSHGGTDPNIQYF.

V and J are TRBV12-3 or TRBV12-4 and TRBJ2-1, with 8 positions matching TRBD2. The CDR3 extends over 17 amino acids. J was trimmed by 3 bases and V by 5 bases; bases with no gene match: 12. For the CDR3, the DNA is TGTGCCAGCAGTCGCCGGTCAGCGGGAGCTCGCTACAATGAGCAGTTCTTC. Translating gives CASSRRSAGARYNEQFF.

The genes are TRBV7-8 and TRBJ2-7, with a tentative D call TRBD1 (6 bases). The CDR3 totals 14 residues. Trimming removed 2 bases from V and 5 bases from J, with 13 bases in between. From germline, CDR1 is SGHVS and CDR2 FQNEAQ. The CDR3 spells CASSLQGMENEQYF. The CDR3 DNA reads TGTGCCAGCAGCTTACAGGGGATGGAGAACGAGCAGTACTTC.

The chain joins TRBV20-1 to TRBJ2-1; D possibly corresponds to TRBD2 (6 bases). V was cut by 6 bases and J by 4 bases, with 19 bases left in between. The germline gives CDR1 DFQATT, CDR2 SNEGSKA (reference sequence). The CDR3 covers 15 residues. CDR3 protein: CSARAGTLPYNEQFF. The DNA of the CDR3 is TGCAGTGCCCGGGCGGGGACGCTACCTTACAATGAGCAGTTCTTC.

Note on this clonotype: This sequence may be a read error, since a much larger clone differs from it by one base. The chain joins TRBV28 to TRBJ1-2, with unresolved D. The CDR3 contains 12 residues. CDR1 is MDHEN, CDR2 SYDVKM, per germline. CDR3 sequence reads: CASSSSNYGYIF. In DNA form, the CDR3 reads TGTGCCAGCAGTTCATCTAACTATGGCTACATCTTC.

The chain recombines TRBV27 with TRBJ2-7; 8 nucleotides match TRBD2. The CDR3 runs to 15 residues. J gave up 3 bases and V 3 bases, and 7 bases lay outside the gene matches. CDR1 and CDR2 (germline): MNHEY, SMNVEV (reference sequence). This CDR3 reads CASSLSLSGSYEQYF. Here the CDR3 DNA reads TGTGCCAGCAGTTTGTCGTTGAGCGGGAGCTACGAGCAGTACTTC.

The V call is TRBV12-5, the J call TRBJ2-5; 12 nucleotides align to TRBD2. The CDR3 totals 16 residues. The ends lost 5 bases at V and 4 bases at J; junction bases unmatched: 8. Germline V gives CDR1 LGHNT, CDR2 FRNRAP. The CDR3 loop reads CASGTSGTSGLETQYF. The CDR3 nucleotides are TGTGCTAGTGGTACCTCCGGGACTAGCGGGTTAGAGACCCAGTACTTC.